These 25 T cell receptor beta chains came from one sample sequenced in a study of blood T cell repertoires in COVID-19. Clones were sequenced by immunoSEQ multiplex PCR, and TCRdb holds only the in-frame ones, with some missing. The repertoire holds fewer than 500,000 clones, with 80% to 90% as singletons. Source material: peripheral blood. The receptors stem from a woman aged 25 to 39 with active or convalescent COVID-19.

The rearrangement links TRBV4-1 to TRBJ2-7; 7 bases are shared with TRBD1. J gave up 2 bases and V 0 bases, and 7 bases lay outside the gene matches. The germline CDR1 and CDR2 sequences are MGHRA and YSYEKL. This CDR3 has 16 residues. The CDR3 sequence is CASSQDDRAYAYEQYF. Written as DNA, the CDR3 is TGCGCCAGCAGCCAAGATGACAGGGCATACGCCTACGAGCAGTACTTC.

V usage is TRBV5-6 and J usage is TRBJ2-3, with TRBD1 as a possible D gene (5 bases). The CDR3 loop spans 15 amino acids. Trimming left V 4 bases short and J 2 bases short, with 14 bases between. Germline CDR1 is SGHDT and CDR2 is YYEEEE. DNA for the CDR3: TGTGCCAGCAGCCCCAGGACACGCTACACAGATACGCAGTATTTT. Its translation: CASSPRTRYTDTQYF.

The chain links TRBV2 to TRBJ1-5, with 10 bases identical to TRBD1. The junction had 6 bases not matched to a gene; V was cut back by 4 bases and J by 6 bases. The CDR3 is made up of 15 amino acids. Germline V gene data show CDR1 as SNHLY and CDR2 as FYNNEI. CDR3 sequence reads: CASSGWGQGIQPQHF. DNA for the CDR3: TGTGCCAGCAGTGGTTGGGGACAGGGGATTCAGCCCCAGCATTTT.

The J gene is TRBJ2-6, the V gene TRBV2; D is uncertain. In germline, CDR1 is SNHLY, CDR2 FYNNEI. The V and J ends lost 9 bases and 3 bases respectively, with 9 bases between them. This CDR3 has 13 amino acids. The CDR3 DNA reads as TGTGCCAGTAGATCCTTTGGGGCCAACGTCCTGACTTTC. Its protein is CASRSFGANVLTF. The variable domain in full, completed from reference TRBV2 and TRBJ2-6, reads EPEVTQTPSHQVTQMGQEVILRCVPISNHLYFYWYRQILGQKVEFLVSFYNNEISEKSEIFDDQFSVERPDGSNFTLKIRSTKLEDSAMYFCASRSFGANVLTFGAGSRLTVL.

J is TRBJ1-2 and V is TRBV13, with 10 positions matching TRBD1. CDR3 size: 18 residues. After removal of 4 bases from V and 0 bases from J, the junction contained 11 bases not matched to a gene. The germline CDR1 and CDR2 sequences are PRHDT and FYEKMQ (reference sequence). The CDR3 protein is CASSSIPGQGSANYGYTF. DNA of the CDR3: TGTGCCAGCAGCTCGATCCCGGGACAGGGGTCGGCTAACTATGGCTACACCTTC.

The CDR3 nucleotides read TGTGCCAGCAGTGATGCTAGCGGGGGGGTCGGGGCCAACGTCCTGACTTTC. Amino acids: CASSDASGGVGANVLTF. The chain recombines TRBV25-1 with TRBJ2-6; 12 nucleotides match TRBD2. This CDR3 comprises 17 residues. Germline trimming cut 3 bases from V and 4 bases from J; bases unmatched to any gene: 4. Germline CDR1 is MGHDK and CDR2 is SYGVNS.

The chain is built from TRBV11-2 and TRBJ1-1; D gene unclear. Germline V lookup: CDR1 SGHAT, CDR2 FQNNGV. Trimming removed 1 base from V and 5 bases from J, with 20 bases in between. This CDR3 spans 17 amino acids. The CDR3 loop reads CASSLGFGGGRDTEAFF. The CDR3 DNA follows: TGTGCCAGCAGCTTAGGTTTTGGAGGAGGGAGAGATACTGAAGCTTTCTTT.

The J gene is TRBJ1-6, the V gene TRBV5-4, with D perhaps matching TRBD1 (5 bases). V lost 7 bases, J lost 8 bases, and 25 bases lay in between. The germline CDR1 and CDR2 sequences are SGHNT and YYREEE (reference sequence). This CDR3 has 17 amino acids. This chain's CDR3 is CASGRGPERGLDSPLHF. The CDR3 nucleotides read TGTGCCAGCGGGAGGGGCCCCGAGCGGGGGTTGGATTCACCCCTCCACTTT.

Written as DNA, the CDR3 is TGTGCCAGCAGCCACAGCGGGACAGATACGCAGTATTTT. Translating it yields CASSHSGTDTQYF. The chain carries TRBV5-4 and TRBJ2-3, with a weak D call TRBD2 (6 bases). V lost 4 bases and J lost 3, with 9 bases in between. The CDR3 runs to 13 residues. Germline CDR1 is SGHNT and CDR2 is YYREEE (reference sequence).

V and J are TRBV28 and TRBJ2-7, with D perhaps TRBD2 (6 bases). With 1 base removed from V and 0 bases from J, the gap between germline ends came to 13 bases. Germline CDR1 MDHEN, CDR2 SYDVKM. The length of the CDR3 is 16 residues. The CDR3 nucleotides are TGTGCCAGCAGTTTATTTTCTAGCGCCAGCTCCTACGAGCAGTACTTC. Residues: CASSLFSSASSYEQYF.

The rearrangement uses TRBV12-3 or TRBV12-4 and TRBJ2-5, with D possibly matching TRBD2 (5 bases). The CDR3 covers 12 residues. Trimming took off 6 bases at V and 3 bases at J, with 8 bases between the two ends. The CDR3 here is CASRHGEETQYF. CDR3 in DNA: TGTGCCAGCAGGCACGGGGAAGAGACCCAGTACTTC.

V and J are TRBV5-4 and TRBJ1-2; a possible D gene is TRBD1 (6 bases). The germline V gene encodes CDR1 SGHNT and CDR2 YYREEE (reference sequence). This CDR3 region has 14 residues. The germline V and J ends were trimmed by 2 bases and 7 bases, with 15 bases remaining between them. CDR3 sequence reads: CASSLDQGKGGYTF. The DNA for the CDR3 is TGTGCCAGCAGCTTAGATCAGGGGAAAGGTGGCTACACCTTC.

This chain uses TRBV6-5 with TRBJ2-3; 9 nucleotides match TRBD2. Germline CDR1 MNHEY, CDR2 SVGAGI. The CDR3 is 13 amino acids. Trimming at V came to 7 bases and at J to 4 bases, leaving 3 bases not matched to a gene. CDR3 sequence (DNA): TGTGCCAGCACTAGGACTAGCGCAGATACGCAGTATTTT. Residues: CASTRTSADTQYF.

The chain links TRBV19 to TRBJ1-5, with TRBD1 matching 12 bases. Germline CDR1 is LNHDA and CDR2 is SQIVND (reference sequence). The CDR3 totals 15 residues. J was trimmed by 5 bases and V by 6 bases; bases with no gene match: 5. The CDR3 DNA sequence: TGTGCCAGTAGGGTGGGGACAGGGGGCTATCAGCCCCAGCATTTT. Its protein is CASRVGTGGYQPQHF.

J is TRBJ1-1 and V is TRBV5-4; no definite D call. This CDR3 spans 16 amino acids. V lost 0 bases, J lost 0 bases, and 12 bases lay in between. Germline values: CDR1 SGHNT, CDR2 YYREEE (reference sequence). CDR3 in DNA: TGTGCCAGCAGCTTGGCAGGTACCTTATTGAACACTGAAGCTTTCTTT. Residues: CASSLAGTLLNTEAFF.

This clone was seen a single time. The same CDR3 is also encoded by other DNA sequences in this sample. This CDR3 reads CSASLAGGTDTQYF. The CDR3, as DNA: TGCAGTGCTAGTTTGGCGGGCGGCACAGATACGCAGTATTTT. The rearrangement joins TRBV20-1 to TRBJ2-3; possible D gene TRBD2, 5 bases. Germline-derived CDR1 and CDR2 are DFQATT and SNEGSKA (reference sequence). The CDR3 is made up of 14 amino acids. V lost 3 bases to trimming and J lost 1 base, with 11 bases between them.

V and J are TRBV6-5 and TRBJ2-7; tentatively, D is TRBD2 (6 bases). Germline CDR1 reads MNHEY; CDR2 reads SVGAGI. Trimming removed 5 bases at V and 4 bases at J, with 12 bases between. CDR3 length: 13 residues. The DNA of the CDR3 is TGTGCCAGCAGTCAGATGGGGGGATACGAGCAGTACTTC. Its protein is CASSQMGGYEQYF.

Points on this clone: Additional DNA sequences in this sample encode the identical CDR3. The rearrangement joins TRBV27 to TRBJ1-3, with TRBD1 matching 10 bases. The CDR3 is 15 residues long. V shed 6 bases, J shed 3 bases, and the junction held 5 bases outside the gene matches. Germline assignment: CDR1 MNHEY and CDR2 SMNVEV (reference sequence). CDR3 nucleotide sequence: TGTGCCAGCAGCCCCGGGACAGGGGTTGGAAACACCATATATTTT. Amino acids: CASSPGTGVGNTIYF.

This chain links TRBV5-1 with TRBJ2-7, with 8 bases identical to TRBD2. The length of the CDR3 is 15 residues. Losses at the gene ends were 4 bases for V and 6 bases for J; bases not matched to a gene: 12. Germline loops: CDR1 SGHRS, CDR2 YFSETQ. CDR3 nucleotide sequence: TGCGCCAGCAGCAGTGAGGCTAGCGGGTTCCTCGAGCAGTACTTC. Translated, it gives CASSSEASGFLEQYF.

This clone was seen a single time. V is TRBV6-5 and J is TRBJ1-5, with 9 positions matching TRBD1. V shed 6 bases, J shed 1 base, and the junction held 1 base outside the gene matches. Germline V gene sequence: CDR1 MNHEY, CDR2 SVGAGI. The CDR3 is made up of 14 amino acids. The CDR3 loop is CASRDRGSNQPQHF. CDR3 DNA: TGTGCCAGCAGAGACAGGGGGAGCAATCAGCCCCAGCATTTT.

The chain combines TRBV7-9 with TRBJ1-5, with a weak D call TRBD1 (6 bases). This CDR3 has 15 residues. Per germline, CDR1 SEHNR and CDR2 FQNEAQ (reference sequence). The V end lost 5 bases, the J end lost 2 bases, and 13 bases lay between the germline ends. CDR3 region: CASSPGDSGNQPQHF. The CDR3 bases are TGTGCCAGCAGCCCAGGGGATTCAGGCAATCAGCCCCAGCATTTT.

In DNA form, the CDR3 reads TGCGCCAGCAGCTCCATAGTCGCGAACACCGGGGAGCTGTTTTTT. Protein sequence: CASSSIVANTGELFF. The chain has TRBV5-1 and TRBJ2-2; no clear D gene. This CDR3 region has 15 residues. In germline, CDR1 is SGHRS, CDR2 YFSETQ. V dropped 3 bases and J dropped 0 bases, with 9 bases sitting between them.

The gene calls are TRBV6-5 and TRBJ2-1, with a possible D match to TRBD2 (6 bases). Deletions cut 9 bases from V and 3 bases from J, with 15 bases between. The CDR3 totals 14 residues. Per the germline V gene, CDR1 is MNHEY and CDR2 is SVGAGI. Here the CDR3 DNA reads TGTGCCAGTTCGAGGCGGGACGGCTACAATGAGCAGTTCTTC. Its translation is CASSRRDGYNEQFF.

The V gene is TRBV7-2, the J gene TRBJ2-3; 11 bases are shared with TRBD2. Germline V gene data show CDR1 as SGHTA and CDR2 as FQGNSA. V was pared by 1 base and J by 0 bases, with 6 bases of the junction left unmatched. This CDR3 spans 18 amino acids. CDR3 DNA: TGTGCCAGCAGCTTAGGGGTTAGCGGGAGGGCTAGCACAGATACGCAGTATTTT. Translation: CASSLGVSGRASTDTQYF.

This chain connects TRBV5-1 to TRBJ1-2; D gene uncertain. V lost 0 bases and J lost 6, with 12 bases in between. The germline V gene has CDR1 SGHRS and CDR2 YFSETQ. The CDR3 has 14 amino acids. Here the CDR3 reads CASSLVGSRDGYTF. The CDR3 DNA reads TGCGCCAGCAGCTTGGTGGGGAGCCGCGATGGCTACACCTTC. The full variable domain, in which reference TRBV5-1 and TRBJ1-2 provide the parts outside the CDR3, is KAGVTQTPRYLIKTRGQQVTLSCSPISGHRSVSWYQQTPGQGLQFLFEYFSETQRNKGNFPGRFSGRQFSNSRSEMNVSTLELGDSALYLCASSLVGSRDGYTFGSGTRLTVV.